A selection of T cell receptor beta chains follows, all from one sample in a study of blood T cell repertoires in COVID-19. Method: immunoSEQ multiplex PCR; TCRdb's copy keeps in-frame clones and lacks some. The sample lists about 250,000 clones; around 88% were seen once. The sample taken for sequencing was peripheral blood. The origin of the receptors is a woman at least 80 years old with COVID-19, enrolled during active disease. Both conserved end residues are part of each CDR3. The order of the fields is clone size, J gene, D gene, V gene, CDR3 protein, CDR3 DNA. D genes are given only for firm matches. Clone size is stated in some rows and not others, as once, few, many or a class when expanded.

NA	TRBJ1-3	TRBD1	TRBV4-3	CASSPTGGQASGNTIYF	TGCGCCAGCAGCCCCACCGGCGGACAGGCCTCTGGAAACACCATATATTTT
few	TRBJ2-2	TRBD1	TRBV28	CASSALTGAAGELFF	TGTGCCAGCAGTGCGCTGACAGGGGCGGCCGGGGAGCTGTTTTTT
few	TRBJ1-1	NA	TRBV28	CASSQPQGAGEAFF	TGTGCCAGCAGCCAACCACAGGGCGCCGGAGAAGCTTTCTTT
NA	TRBJ2-2	TRBD1	TRBV15	CATSGKRGQGGNTGELFF	TGTGCCACCAGCGGCAAACGCGGACAGGGGGGAAACACCGGGGAGCTGTTTTTT
NA	TRBJ1-1	NA	TRBV5-5	CASSRGGGMNTEAFF	TGTGCCAGCAGCCGCGGCGGGGGAATGAACACTGAAGCTTTCTTT
NA	TRBJ2-7	TRBD2	TRBV6-2/TRBV6-3	CASSPRTSGGSYEQYF	TGTGCCAGCAGCCCAAGGACTAGCGGGGGATCCTACGAGCAGTACTTC
NA	TRBJ2-2	TRBD1	TRBV10-3	CATREDRDRELFF	TGTGCCACCCGAGAGGACAGGGACCGGGAGCTGTTTTTT
NA	TRBJ1-3	TRBD1	TRBV10-3	CAISAQTGTGNTIYF	TGTGCCATCAGTGCGCAGACAGGGACTGGAAACACCATATATTTT
NA	TRBJ2-7	TRBD2	TRBV3-1/TRBV3-2	CASSQQPLATSYEQYF	TGTGCCAGCAGCCAACAACCACTAGCGACTTCCTACGAGCAGTACTTC
NA	TRBJ1-2	NA	TRBV7-2	CASSLGPSQGGYTF	TGTGCCAGCAGCTTAGGGCCATCCCAGGGAGGCTACACCTTC
many	TRBJ1-2	TRBD1	TRBV5-1	CASSLAQDRGRKDYGYTF	TGCGCCAGCAGCTTGGCCCAGGACAGGGGGCGTAAGGACTATGGCTACACCTTC
NA	TRBJ1-6	TRBD1	TRBV28	CASSPEAGGGSPLHF	TGTGCCAGCAGTCCCGAGGCAGGGGGTGGTTCACCCCTCCACTTT
NA	TRBJ1-2	NA	TRBV12-3/TRBV12-4	CASSQGILYGYTF	TGTGCCAGCAGTCAGGGGATCTTATATGGCTACACCTTC
NA	TRBJ2-7	NA	TRBV6-2/TRBV6-3	CASSPDNSYEQYF	TGTGCCAGCAGCCCGGACAACTCCTACGAGCAGTACTTC
NA	TRBJ2-1	NA	TRBV5-3	CARSLDRDRTINEQFF	TGTGCCAGAAGCTTGGACAGGGATAGGACCATCAATGAGCAGTTCTTC
NA	TRBJ2-1	TRBD2	TRBV5-6	CASSDGLATYNEQFF	TGTGCCAGCAGCGACGGACTAGCTACGTACAATGAGCAGTTCTTC
NA	TRBJ2-1	TRBD1	TRBV10-3	CAISEGQGVYNEQFF	TGTGCCATCAGTGAGGGACAGGGGGTATACAATGAGCAGTTCTTC
NA	TRBJ1-1	TRBD1	TRBV29-1	CSARQGIMNTEAFF	TGCAGCGCGAGACAGGGTATTATGAACACTGAAGCTTTCTTT
NA	TRBJ1-4	NA	TRBV29-1	CSFVQGGNEKLFF	TGCAGCTTTGTACAGGGCGGGAATGAAAAACTGTTTTTT
once	TRBJ1-3	NA	TRBV15	CATSRAGSGNTIYF	TGTGCCACCAGCAGAGCCGGTTCTGGAAACACCATATATTTT
NA	TRBJ2-3	TRBD2	TRBV5-1	CASSLEREGDTQYF	TGCGCCAGCAGCTTGGAGCGGGAGGGAGATACGCAGTATTTT
NA	TRBJ1-2	NA	TRBV21-1	CASRRDRGVDYGYTF	TGTGCCAGCAGGCGGGACAGGGGTGTCGACTATGGCTACACCTTC
NA	TRBJ1-2	NA	TRBV29-1	CSVEDRQNYGYTF	TGCAGCGTTGAAGACAGACAGAACTATGGCTACACCTTC
NA	TRBJ1-1	TRBD1	TRBV18	CASSLGQGLNTEAFF	TGTGCCAGCTCACTGGGACAGGGGCTGAACACTGAAGCTTTCTTT